This T cell receptor beta chain was identified in a study of cytomegalovirus exposure and HLA in healthy donors. This clone has a handful of counts. Germline V CDR1 and CDR2: SGHRS, YFSETQ. The CDR3 runs to 14 residues. Between the trimmed V and J ends, which lost 3 bases and 0 bases, there was a span of 10 bases. With 60 Vbeta and 13 Jbeta primers, the PCR was carried out. TCRdb's table, derived via immunoSEQ multiplex PCR, lists solely in-frame clones and lacks some. The table includes around 110,000 clones, 50% to 70% detected once. This rearrangement joins TRBV5-1 to TRBJ2-7, with D maybe TRBD1 (5 bases). The sample was PBMCs. This sequence originates from a woman between 35 and 50 years old in good health and CMV-seropositive. Written as DNA, the CDR3 is TGCGCCAGCAGCTCTACCAGGGTCTCCTACGAGCAGTACTTC. Encoded protein: CASSSTRVSYEQYF.